The sequence of this T cell receptor (beta chain) was determined in a study of blood T cells in healthy people across ages. Primed by a sample-barcoded 5' primer and a J-beta primer mix, a second PCR proceeded for about 6 to 11 cycles. One entry per CDR3 protein, called by TCRdb with MiXCR from the 5' RACE reads. Here the sample spans around 2 million distinct CDR3 sequences, roughly two fifths being singletons. Germline CDR1 MGHDK, CDR2 SYGVNS. The CDR3 loop spans 15 amino acids. Sequenced sample: blood. This TCR was sampled from a human donor in good health. V usage is TRBV25-1 and J usage is TRBJ2-1; D not certain. The J call may be wrong; the DNA end is better matched by TRBJ2-7. The CDR3 protein is CASSEWRENSYEQYF. The CDR3 coding sequence is TGTGCCAGCAGTGAATGGCGAGAGAACTCCTACGAGCAGTACTTC.